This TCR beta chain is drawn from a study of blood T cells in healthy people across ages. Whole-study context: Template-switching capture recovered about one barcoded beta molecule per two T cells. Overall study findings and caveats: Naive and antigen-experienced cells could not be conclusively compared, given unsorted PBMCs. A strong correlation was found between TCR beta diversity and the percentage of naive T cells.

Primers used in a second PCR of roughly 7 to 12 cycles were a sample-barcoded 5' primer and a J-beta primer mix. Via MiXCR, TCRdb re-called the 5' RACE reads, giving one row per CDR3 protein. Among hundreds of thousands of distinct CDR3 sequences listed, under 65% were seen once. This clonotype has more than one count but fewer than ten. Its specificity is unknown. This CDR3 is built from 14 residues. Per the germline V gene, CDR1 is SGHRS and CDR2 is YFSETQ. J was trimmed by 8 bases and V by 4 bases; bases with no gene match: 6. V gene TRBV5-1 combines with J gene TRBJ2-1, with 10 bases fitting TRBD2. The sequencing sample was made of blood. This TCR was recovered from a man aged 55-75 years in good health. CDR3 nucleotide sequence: TGCGCCAGCAGCGTCACTAGCGGGGTCGATGAGCAGTTCTTC. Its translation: CASSVTSGVDEQFF.